The 2 T cell receptor beta chains in this list originate from one sample, sequenced in a study of identical twins. TCRdb independently ran MiXCR on the 5' RACE reads; one entry per CDR3 protein. The repertoire holds around 1.7 million distinct CDR3 sequences, with about 31% as singletons. The sequenced sample was cord blood. The source of these receptors is a newborn girl in good health.

This clonotype was detected many times. The V and J genes are TRBV28 and TRBJ2-1, with no clear D. V was pared by 7 bases and J by 5 bases, with 6 bases between. The V gene's germline CDR1 is MDHEN and CDR2 SYDVKM. The CDR3 extends over 11 amino acids. CDR3 region: CASKGHNEQFF. CDR3 DNA sequence: TGTGCCAGCAAGGGCCACAATGAGCAGTTCTTC. The complete variable domain, with remaining parts taken from reference TRBV28 and TRBJ2-1, reads DVKVTQSSRYLVKRTGEKVFLECVQDMDHENMFWYRQDPGLGLRLIYFSYDVKMKEKGDIPEGYSVSREKKERFSLILESASTNQTSMYLCASKGHNEQFFGPGTRLTVL.

In this sample, this clonotype turned up a few times. A read error may explain this, as a much larger clone is one base away. V gene TRBV2 combines with J gene TRBJ2-7; 9 positions agree with TRBD1. The trim removed 9 bases at V and 3 bases at J, leaving 0 bases unmatched. The CDR3 consists of 11 residues. Germline CDR1 and CDR2: SNHLY and FYNNEI. CDR3 sequence: CARTGGYEQYF. CDR3 nucleotides: TGTGCCAGGACAGGGGGCTACGAGCAGTACTTC.